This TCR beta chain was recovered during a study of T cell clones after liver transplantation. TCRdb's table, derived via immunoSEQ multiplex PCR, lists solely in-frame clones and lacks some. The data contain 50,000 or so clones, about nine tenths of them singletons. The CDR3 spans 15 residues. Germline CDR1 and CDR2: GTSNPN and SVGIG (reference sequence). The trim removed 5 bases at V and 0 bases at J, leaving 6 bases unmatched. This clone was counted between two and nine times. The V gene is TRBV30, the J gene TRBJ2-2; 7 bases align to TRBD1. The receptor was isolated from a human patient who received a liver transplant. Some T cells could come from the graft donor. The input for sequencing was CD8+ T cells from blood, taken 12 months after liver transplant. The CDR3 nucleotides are TGTGCCTGGGGGGAAGGGACAGCGAACACCGGGGAGCTGTTTTTT. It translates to CAWGEGTANTGELFF.